This T cell receptor beta chain came from a study of T cells after yellow fever vaccination (dated by TCRdb to about 2019). For the study in its entirety: The SMART-Seq v4 Ultra Low Input RNA kit was used to prepare libraries from fractions with low cell numbers. Bulk TCR alpha and beta repertoires were sequenced longitudinally to track T-cell clones before and after primary and booster YFV17D yellow fever vaccination. Blood samples were taken at several timepoints before and after primary and secondary immunization, and bulk PBMC replicates and cell subsets were isolated. Two healthy male donors, one aged 18 to 30 and one aged 30 to 40 years, made up the cohort. General study outcomes and caveats: After the booster, most clones that had expanded after primary vaccination were detected again (approximately 95% of CD4 and more than 80% of CD8), suggesting broad maintenance of memory. Because abundant contaminating clonotypes from the bulk population could be contained in FACS-sorted repertoires, computational filtering was required. Compared with the primary T-cell response, the secondary T-cell response was faster but weaker, reaching its peak on day 5 rather than on day 15. A small fraction of clonotypes appeared in both the CD4 and CD8 compartments, likely as a result of convergent recombination. Because only a couple of donors were included in the study, the extent to which the findings can be generalized is limited.

Synthesis of TCR cDNA relied on 5'RACE template switching, a step that introduced a universal primer site along with unique molecular identifiers. Priming of cDNA synthesis was performed from both the TCR alpha and TCR beta constant segments. Two PCR steps were used to amplify libraries, with sample barcodes and sequencing adapters being added in the second step. Libraries were sequenced on Illumina HiSeq 2500 (2x100 bp) or NovaSeq (2x150 bp). The paper's data handling went like this. Demultiplexing of reads and collapsing into UMI consensus sequences were performed with MIGEC, and V(D)J alignment was carried out with MiXCR. Vaccine-responding clonotypes were defined with edgeR using replicate PBMC samples, requiring FDR below 0.01 and a log2 fold change above 5 up to day 15. CD4 or CD8 identity was assigned to each bulk clonotype according to whether the clonotype was present at higher abundance in the sequenced CD4 repertoire or the sequenced CD8 repertoire. TCRdb ran its own pipeline on the public reads, namely fastp trimming at Q25 and MiXCR clone calling, and kept in-frame beta chains. Each record represents a unique CDR3 protein, reported with the most common genes and DNA among its rows. The V and J calls reflect TCRdb's pipeline rather than the authors' work. For this sample the table gives 450,000 to 550,000 distinct CDR3 sequences, of which about a fifth were detected only once. The ten largest clones take up over 11% of the sample.

The treatment or condition label here, explained by the study, means: live attenuated yellow fever vaccine strain. At each blood-draw timepoint, two biological replicates of bulk PBMCs were obtained. PBMCs were isolated from peripheral blood using a standard Ficoll-Paque protocol. TriZol was used to extract RNA from bulk PBMCs, CD4 and CD8 fractions, and dextramer-positive and dextramer-negative fractions. V is pared back by 6 bases and J by 9 bases, with 9 bases lying between the germline termini. Per the germline V gene, MNHEY is the CDR1 and SVGAGI is the CDR2. There are 11 amino acids in the CDR3, from cysteine to phenylalanine inclusive. Left in the record is the CDR3 DNA by itself, 33 bases read in frame from the first base. This clonotype has only a few counts. It has no known antigen specificity. Base quality data are lacking; no much larger clone is found one base away.

The clonotype originates from a man younger than 40 who received the YFV17D yellow fever vaccine. The rearrangement joined TRBV6-5 to TRBJ2-4; there is no confident call for the D gene. This specimen was PBMCs, taken 15 days after the yellow fever booster vaccination. The DNA sequence is TGTGCCAGCAGCGATTTGATCATTCAGTACTTC. It translates to CASSDLIIQYF.